These 21 T cell receptor beta chains originate from one sample sequenced in a study of cytomegalovirus exposure and HLA in healthy donors. The PCR employed 60 Vbeta primers together with 13 Jbeta primers. Method: immunoSEQ multiplex PCR; TCRdb's copy keeps in-frame clones and lacks some. There are fewer than 150,000 clones in the sample; about 80% occur only once, and about 6.5% lies in the top ten. The sequencing sample was made of PBMCs. These receptor sequences come from a man aged 35-49 years in good health and CMV-seropositive.

This clone was observed once. The J gene is TRBJ2-5, the V gene TRBV5-5; the D gene is possibly TRBD2 (7 bases). This CDR3 has 15 amino acids. Looked up from germline, CDR1 is SGHKS and CDR2 is YYEKEE (reference sequence). Trimming removed 1 base from V and 2 bases from J, with 12 bases in between. CDR3 protein: CASSLIKGGQETQYF. The CDR3 bases are TGTGCCAGCAGCTTGATAAAGGGGGGGCAAGAGACCCAGTACTTC. Combining the CDR3 with reference TRBV5-5 and TRBJ2-5 gives the whole variable domain DAGVTQSPTHLIKTRGQQVTLRCSPISGHKSVSWYQQVLGQGPQFIFQYYEKEERGRGNFPDRFSARQFPNYSSELNVNALLLGDSALYLCASSLIKGGQETQYFGPGTRLLVL.

This chain joins TRBV6-1 and TRBJ2-3, with 8 bases fitting TRBD1. V gave up 4 bases and J gave up 5 bases; unmatched junction bases: 5. The CDR3 covers 14 residues. Germline assignment: CDR1 MNHNS and CDR2 SASEGT. The CDR3 DNA is TGTGCCAGCAGTGTCGACAGGGGTGGAGATACGCAGTATTTT. It specifies CASSVDRGGDTQYF.

The chain recombines TRBV6-4 with TRBJ2-1; 7 nucleotides align to TRBD2. V shed 3 bases, J shed 6 bases, and the junction held 17 bases outside the gene matches. CDR1 is MRHNA and CDR2 is SNTAGT in the germline V gene. The CDR3 is made up of 18 amino acids. The CDR3 loop reads CASSEDLGLAGEFNEQFF. CDR3 sequence (DNA): TGTGCCAGCAGTGAAGACTTGGGGCTGGCGGGAGAGTTCAATGAGCAGTTCTTC.

The chain employs TRBV10-3 and TRBJ1-1; possibly TRBD1 for D (6 bases). The germline V gene encodes CDR1 ENHRY and CDR2 SYGVKD. This CDR3 is 13 amino acids long. V lost 10 bases and J 2 bases, leaving 14 bases between the germline ends. CDR3 loop: CATTAGDNTEAFF. Written as DNA, the CDR3 is TGTGCCACCACGGCAGGGGACAACACTGAAGCTTTCTTT.

CDR3 loop: CASSPQGGTYEQYF. DNA for the CDR3: TGCGCCAGCAGCCCACAGGGGGGAACCTACGAGCAGTACTTC. This chain connects TRBV5-1 to TRBJ2-5; 8 bases match TRBD1. The last part of the DNA fits TRBJ2-7 better; the J call may be wrong. Germline CDR1 and CDR2: SGHRS and YFSETQ. The CDR3 has 14 amino acids.

This clone was seen more than once but under ten times. The chain is built from TRBV6-1 and TRBJ1-1; 10 bases map to TRBD1. CDR3 length: 14 amino acids. Trimming took 6 bases from V and 1 from J; bases not matched to a gene: 2. The V gene's germline CDR1 is MNHNS and CDR2 SASEGT. The CDR3 sequence: CASSRDRGNTEAFF. CDR3 coding DNA: TGTGCCAGCAGCCGGGACAGGGGGAACACTGAAGCTTTCTTT.

The chain joins TRBV28 to TRBJ2-7; 8 bases agree with TRBD1. This CDR3 has 14 amino acids. Germline lookup yields CDR1 MDHEN and CDR2 SYDVKM. V shed 3 bases, J shed 2 bases, and the junction held 3 bases outside the gene matches. The CDR3 nucleotides are TGTGCCAGCAGTTTTATGGACAGGGCCTACGAGCAGTACTTC. As protein: CASSFMDRAYEQYF.

The chain is built from TRBV7-8 and TRBJ2-2; weak D call: TRBD2 (5 bases). V shed 5 bases and J shed 5 bases, with 12 bases lying between them. There are 14 residues in the CDR3. Germline assignment: CDR1 SGHVS and CDR2 FQNEAQ. The CDR3 nucleotides are TGTGCCAGCAGCGGACTCGTGGGTACCGGGGAGCTGTTTTTT. Translating gives CASSGLVGTGELFF.

V is TRBV18 and J is TRBJ2-2; maybe TRBD2 (5 bases). With 0 bases removed from V and 1 base from J, the gap between germline ends came to 9 bases. Per germline, CDR1 KGHSH and CDR2 LQKENI. The CDR3 covers 16 residues. As DNA, the CDR3 is TGTGCCAGCTCACCACCGGTGAGGGTGAACACCGGGGAGCTGTTTTTT. As protein: CASSPPVRVNTGELFF.

The chain is built from TRBV4-2 and TRBJ1-4, with D unclear. The germline V gene encodes CDR1 LGHNA and CDR2 YNFKEQ. The CDR3 sequence is 11 residues long. V lost 3 bases and J 8 bases, leaving 4 bases between the germline ends. CDR3 loop: CASSQEEKLFF. For the CDR3, the DNA is TGTGCCAGCAGCCAGGAGGAAAAACTGTTTTTT.

Here the CDR3 reads CASRPDSFSYEQYF. The DNA of the CDR3 is TGTGCCAGCAGACCAGACAGCTTCTCCTACGAGCAGTACTTC. The V gene is TRBV5-4, the J gene TRBJ2-5; D is perhaps TRBD1 (5 bases). The J call is doubtful: the DNA matches TRBJ2-7 better. Germline CDR1 and CDR2: SGHNT and YYREEE (reference sequence). CDR3 length equals 14 residues.

The CDR3 coding sequence is TGTGCCAGCAGCTTGAACAGGCCCTTCTCTGGAAACACCATATATTTT. Translation: CASSLNRPFSGNTIYF. This chain connects TRBV5-5 to TRBJ1-3, with D possibly matching TRBD1 (5 bases). Germline CDR1 SGHKS, CDR2 YYEKEE (reference sequence). V was pared by 1 base and J by 0 bases, with 11 bases between. This CDR3 has 16 residues.

This sequence joins TRBV19 and TRBJ2-7; maybe TRBD1 (6 bases). This CDR3 is built from 14 residues. Germline-derived CDR1 and CDR2 are LNHDA and SQIVND (reference sequence). The ends were cut back, 6 bases at V and 2 bases at J, with 14 bases in the middle. This CDR3 reads CASSPTRTAYEQYF. CDR3 nucleotides: TGTGCCAGTAGCCCTACCCGGACAGCCTACGAGCAGTACTTC.

V usage is TRBV27 and J usage is TRBJ2-7; maybe TRBD2 (6 bases). In germline, CDR1 is MNHEY, CDR2 SMNVEV (reference sequence). The CDR3 is made up of 13 amino acids. V lost 6 bases and J lost 6, with 15 bases in between. CDR3 sequence reads: CASSLIGGAEQYF. The CDR3 coding sequence is TGTGCCAGCAGCTTAATCGGCGGGGCCGAGCAGTACTTC.

The chain recombines TRBV4-1 with TRBJ2-1, with a weak D call TRBD2 (7 bases). Looked up from germline, CDR1 is MGHRA and CDR2 is YSYEKL. CDR3 length: 18 amino acids. The V gene lost 0 bases and the J gene lost 4 bases, with 19 bases spanning the gap. The CDR3 reads CASSQDALGGLGYNEQFF. CDR3 nucleotides: TGCGCCAGCAGCCAAGACGCGCTGGGGGGGCTGGGATACAATGAGCAGTTCTTC.

This clone was recorded only once. V and J are TRBV6-1 and TRBJ2-2; 8 nucleotides match TRBD1. V shed 8 bases and J 2 bases; nucleotides not matched to a gene: 7. The CDR3 spans 15 residues. Germline V gives CDR1 MNHNS, CDR2 SASEGT. CDR3 sequence (DNA): TGTGCCAGCTTTGAGACAGGGGACAACACCGGGGAGCTGTTTTTT. This translates into CASFETGDNTGELFF.

This chain connects TRBV5-1 to TRBJ1-1; TRBD1 matches 7 bases. Germline V gene lookup returns CDR1 SGHRS and CDR2 YFSETQ. J gave up 1 base and V 4 bases, and 1 base lay outside the gene matches. This CDR3 contains 13 residues. DNA for the CDR3: TGCGCCAGCAGCGGGACAGAGAACACTGAAGCTTTCTTT. Protein product: CASSGTENTEAFF.

The chain uses TRBV7-9 and TRBJ2-1; D not resolved. Per the germline V gene, CDR1 is SEHNR and CDR2 is FQNEAQ (reference sequence). The CDR3 is 12 residues long. V lost 4 bases, J lost 6 bases, and 7 bases lay in between. CDR3 in DNA: TGTGCCAGCAGCTATAGTTCCAATGAGCAGTTCTTC. Translating gives CASSYSSNEQFF.

This rearrangement joins TRBV29-1 to TRBJ2-1; a possible D gene is TRBD2 (5 bases). Germline lookup yields CDR1 SQVTM and CDR2 ANQGSEA. The germline V and J ends were trimmed by 4 bases and 0 bases, with 10 bases remaining between them. This CDR3 contains 14 residues. The CDR3 loop reads CSVVGGSSYNEQFF. The CDR3 region has the DNA TGCAGCGTTGTTGGCGGGTCCTCCTACAATGAGCAGTTCTTC.

The chain uses TRBV4-2 and TRBJ1-1, with D maybe TRBD1 (5 bases). From germline, CDR1 is LGHNA and CDR2 YNFKEQ. Trimming left V 0 bases short and J 3 bases short, with 11 bases between. The CDR3 runs to 15 residues. Written as DNA, the CDR3 is TGTGCCAGCAGCCAAGAAGGAGGGGTCGACACTGAAGCTTTCTTT. Translated, it gives CASSQEGGVDTEAFF.

This rearrangement joins TRBV10-3 to TRBJ2-2, with a tentative D call TRBD2 (6 bases). CDR1 is ENHRY and CDR2 is SYGVKD in the germline V gene. V lost 5 bases, J lost 1 base, and 11 bases lay in between. This CDR3 region has 15 residues. In nucleotides, the CDR3 is TGTGCCATCAGTAAGGGACTGGAGAACACCGGGGAGCTGTTTTTT. This sequence encodes CAISKGLENTGELFF.